Shown below are 10 T cell receptor beta chains from a single sample sequenced in a study of blood T cell repertoires in COVID-19. Sequencing was performed with immunoSEQ multiplex PCR; in TCRdb, only in-frame clones are kept and a portion is missing. The table records 360,000 or so clones, 85% to 90% of them present only once. Sequencing was performed on PBMCs or T cells enriched from blood (not recorded which). These receptors all stem from a woman in her twenties or thirties who had recovered from COVID-19.

CDR3 nucleotides: TGCGCCAGCAGCCTCACAGGGGATGTAAGCAATGAGCAGTTCTTC. It codes for CASSLTGDVSNEQFF. This chain links TRBV5-1 with TRBJ2-1; 7 bases align to TRBD1. In germline, CDR1 is SGHRS, CDR2 YFSETQ. This CDR3 spans 15 amino acids. V was pared by 4 bases and J by 6 bases, with 10 bases of the junction left unmatched.

This clone was seen a single time. The chain combines TRBV13 with TRBJ2-3; a possible D gene is TRBD2 (6 bases). V lost 3 bases and J 2 bases, leaving 12 bases between the germline ends. The CDR3 has 15 amino acids. CDR1 and CDR2 (germline): PRHDT, FYEKMQ (reference sequence). The CDR3 coding sequence is TGTGCCAGCAGCTTCTCTAGCGAGATCACAGATACGCAGTATTTT. Amino acid sequence: CASSFSSEITDTQYF. Looking up the rest from reference TRBV13 and TRBJ2-3 gives the full variable domain: AAGVIQSPRHLIKEKRETATLKCYPIPRHDTVYWYQQGPGQDPQFLISFYEKMQSDKGSIPDRFSAQQFSDYHSELNMSSLELGDSALYFCASSFSSEITDTQYFGPGTRLTVL.

The sample holds one count of this clone. The chain has TRBV4-3 and TRBJ1-6; TRBD1 aligns across 8 bases. The trim removed 0 bases at V and 14 bases at J, leaving 12 bases unmatched. This CDR3 is 16 amino acids long. Germline values: CDR1 LGHNA, CDR2 YSLEER. The CDR3 region is CASSQDGTGLSSALHF. The DNA for the CDR3 is TGCGCCAGCAGCCAAGATGGGACAGGACTTAGTTCGGCCCTCCACTTT.

The V call is TRBV4-2, the J call TRBJ2-3; 15 nucleotides align to TRBD2. This CDR3 has 20 residues. V shed 4 bases and J 4 bases; nucleotides not matched to a gene: 15. Germline V gene sequence: CDR1 LGHNA, CDR2 YNFKEQ. CDR3 in amino acids: CASSPTLGLAGGVIADTQYF. The CDR3 DNA reads as TGTGCCAGCAGCCCCACTTTAGGACTAGCGGGGGGGGTGATCGCAGATACGCAGTATTTT.

J is TRBJ2-1 and V is TRBV28, with 8 bases that match TRBD2. CDR1 and CDR2 from the germline V gene are MDHEN and SYDVKM. The CDR3 is 19 amino acids. Germline trimming cut 5 bases from V and 0 bases from J; bases unmatched to any gene: 15. The CDR3 sequence is CASSPADLAGGGSYNEQFF. CDR3 coding DNA: TGTGCCAGCAGTCCAGCCGATTTGGCGGGAGGAGGCTCCTACAATGAGCAGTTCTTC.

CDR3 protein: CASSLGQSSYEQYF. The CDR3 DNA reads TGTGCCAGCAGCTTAGGACAGAGCTCCTACGAGCAGTACTTC. The chain joins TRBV11-2 to TRBJ2-7; maybe TRBD1 (5 bases). CDR3 length: 14 residues. V was pared by 1 base and J by 0 bases, with 7 bases between. Germline CDR1 and CDR2: SGHAT and FQNNGV.

The rearrangement links TRBV15 to TRBJ2-3; 14 positions agree with TRBD2. CDR1 is LNHNV, CDR2 YYDKDF, per germline (reference sequence). V shed 4 bases and J 4 bases; nucleotides not matched to a gene: 10. The CDR3 runs 18 residues. Here the CDR3 reads CATSTRSLGLAGADTQYF. The CDR3 DNA follows: TGTGCCACCAGCACCCGTTCTCTGGGACTAGCGGGGGCAGATACGCAGTATTTT.

The gene calls are TRBV5-8 and TRBJ1-2; TRBD1 might be the D (6 bases). The CDR3 sequence is 17 residues long. Trimming removed 8 bases at V and 4 bases at J, with 27 bases between. Germline values: CDR1 SGHTS, CDR2 YDEGEE. The CDR3 is CARITGFPGRGGYGYTF. CDR3 nucleotides: TGTGCCAGGATTACCGGGTTTCCAGGCAGGGGTGGCTATGGCTACACCTTC.

The rearrangement links TRBV7-6 to TRBJ2-3; maybe TRBD1 (6 bases). The germline V and J ends were trimmed by 1 base and 4 bases, with 9 bases remaining between them. The CDR3 extends over 14 amino acids. Germline CDR1 and CDR2: SGHVS and FNYEAQ. The CDR3 DNA reads as TGTGCCAGCAGCTTAGAACAGGGCCCAGATACGCAGTATTTT. It codes for CASSLEQGPDTQYF.

This clone was seen more than once but under ten times. The chain is built from TRBV11-2 and TRBJ1-3, with D unclear. CDR3 length equals 13 residues. Deletions cut 6 bases from V and 4 bases from J, with 10 bases between. CDR1 and CDR2 (germline): SGHAT, FQNNGV. The CDR3 here is CASSLIWGNTIYF. The CDR3 coding sequence is TGTGCCAGCAGTCTAATCTGGGGAAACACCATATATTTT. Full variable domain (outside the CDR3, taken from reference TRBV11-2 and TRBJ1-3): EAGVAQSPRYKIIEKRQSVAFWCNPISGHATLYWYQQILGQGPKLLIQFQNNGVVDDSQLPKDRFSAERLKGVDSTLKIQPAKLEDSAVYLCASSLIWGNTIYFGEGSWLTVV.